One sample yielded the 19 T cell receptor beta chains listed below, sequenced in a study of regulatory T cells in long-lasting Graves disease. Sample time point: newly diagnosed GD, antithyroid drugs for less than 3 months. Making the TCR library involved RNA that had been extracted from PBMCs. HTBI primers from iRepertoire and Arm-PCR of CDR3 regions yielded the TCR beta libraries. Using its own MiXCR run on the multiplex PCR reads, TCRdb lists one record per CDR3 protein. The sample lists more than 400,000 distinct CDR3 sequences; 16% were seen once. The sample was also linked to a second study, of T cells in Graves' hyperthyroidism and ophthalmopathy.

The input for sequencing was peripheral blood mononuclear cells (PBMCs), taken at new diagnosis, from a patient treated with antithyroid drugs. The receptor source for this set is a woman aged 30 to 39 with Graves disease.

This clonotype was observed at least ten times. The chain joins TRBV15 to TRBJ2-1, with 10 bases lining up with TRBD2. Germline V CDR1 and CDR2: LNHNV, YYDKDF (reference sequence). Losses at the gene ends were 5 bases for V and 0 bases for J; bases not matched to a gene: 7. There are 17 residues in the CDR3. The CDR3 DNA reads as TGTGCCACCAGCGGGAGACTAGCGGGCTTCTCCTACAATGAGCAGTTCTTC. Translated: CATSGRLAGFSYNEQFF.

For this clonotype: A junction end diverges from the germline sequence, so it may reflect a read error. The rearrangement uses TRBV5-1 and TRBJ2-1; 8 nucleotides align to TRBD2. The CDR3 has 15 residues. Germline CDR1 SGHRS, CDR2 YFSETQ. CDR3 sequence: CASSLTGTSRNEQFF. The CDR3 bases are TGTGCCAGCAGCCTCACCGGGACTAGTCGCAATGAGCAGTTCTTC.

The chain employs TRBV14 and TRBJ2-7; TRBD1 or TRBD2 may be the D gene (6 bases each). The CDR3 covers 15 residues. Germline V CDR1 and CDR2: SGHDN, FVKESK. V was cut by 4 bases and J by 4 bases, with 17 bases left in between. CDR3 residues: CASSRRGKGVYEQYF. The CDR3 DNA reads TGTGCCAGCAGCCGACGGGGGAAGGGGGTATACGAGCAGTACTTC.

Details on this clonotype: A far larger clone is one base from this, pointing to a likely read error. This sequence joins TRBV11-2 and TRBJ2-1, with D perhaps TRBD2 (6 bases). The J call is uncertain, as TRBJ2-5 better fits the DNA end. The CDR3 totals 13 residues. Germline V gene data show CDR1 as SGHAT and CDR2 as FQNNGV. CDR3 loop: CASSDTYGGTQYF. CDR3 nucleotide sequence: TGTGCCAGCAGCGACACCTACGGGGGGACCCAGTACTTC.

This clonotype was seen repeatedly, ten times or more. The chain has TRBV6-2 or TRBV6-3 and TRBJ2-2; 7 bases fit TRBD2. The CDR3 contains 17 residues. The V and J ends lost 7 bases and 1 base, in that order; junction bases with no gene match: 12. Germline CDR1 MNHEY, CDR2 SVGEGT. CDR3: CASKPPGLTLNTGELFF. CDR3 DNA sequence: TGTGCCAGCAAACCCCCGGGACTAACCTTGAACACCGGGGAGCTGTTTTTT.

This clonotype was seen at least ten times. This chain connects TRBV28 to TRBJ1-2; possible D gene TRBD1, 6 bases. The germline gives CDR1 MDHEN, CDR2 SYDVKM. The CDR3 is made up of 14 amino acids. V lost 2 bases, J lost 6 bases, and 13 bases lay in between. The CDR3, as DNA: TGTGCCAGCAGTTTACCGGACAGATTGAATGGCTACACCTTC. Amino acids: CASSLPDRLNGYTF.

This clonotype has at least ten counts. The chain couples TRBV7-8 to TRBJ2-1; a possible D gene is TRBD2 (6 bases). CDR3 length: 14 residues. Germline V gene sequence: CDR1 SGHVS, CDR2 FQNEAQ. Trimming cost V 4 bases and J 7 bases, with 14 bases left between them. The CDR3 spells CASSWGGAENEQFF. The CDR3 DNA reads TGTGCCAGCAGCTGGGGAGGAGCCGAGAATGAGCAGTTCTTC.

This clonotype was detected only once. The chain carries TRBV7-9 and TRBJ2-5; D not resolved. The CDR3 covers 13 residues. V dropped 1 base and J dropped 10 bases, with 13 bases sitting between them. Germline V gene data show CDR1 as SEHNR and CDR2 as FQNEAQ (reference sequence). The CDR3 is CASSLDYKRSQYF. The CDR3 DNA reads as TGTGCCAGCAGCTTAGACTATAAGAGGAGCCAGTACTTC.

A word on this clonotype: A clone one base away is much larger, so this may be a read error. The rearrangement links TRBV6-1 to TRBJ2-1; the D gene is possibly TRBD1 (6 bases). Germline V CDR1 and CDR2: MNHNS, SASEGT. The CDR3 runs 14 residues. The V gene lost 6 bases and the J gene lost 10 bases, with 19 bases spanning the gap. In nucleotides, the CDR3 is TGTGCCAGCAGCCCTGGGACACTTCTTTACGAGCAGTTCTTC. Amino acids: CASSPGTLLYEQFF.

This clonotype was seen many times. The chain is built from TRBV10-3 and TRBJ2-1; 8 nucleotides line up with TRBD1. V shed 6 bases, J shed 6 bases, and the junction held 10 bases outside the gene matches. Germline lookup yields CDR1 ENHRY and CDR2 SYGVKD. CDR3 length: 15 amino acids. CDR3 in amino acids: CAIRMDREAINEQFF. The CDR3 nucleotides read TGTGCCATCAGGATGGACAGGGAGGCAATCAATGAGCAGTTCTTC.

The chain has TRBV6-2 or TRBV6-3 and TRBJ1-2, with 8 nucleotides matching TRBD1. CDR3 length: 14 amino acids. V lost 8 bases to trimming and J lost 5 bases; unmatched junction nucleotides: 10. Germline CDR1 MNHEY, CDR2 SVGEGT. The chain's CDR3 is CASGQGTGLYGYTF. The CDR3 coding sequence is TGTGCCAGCGGGCAAGGGACAGGACTTTATGGCTACACCTTC.

The sample holds many counts of this clonotype. The chain is built from TRBV27 and TRBJ1-2, with D possibly matching TRBD1 (5 bases). CDR1 is MNHEY and CDR2 is SMNVEV in the germline V gene (reference sequence). The V end was cut by 6 bases, the J end by 7 bases, with 15 bases between. The CDR3 spans 13 residues. The CDR3 here is CASSLGVRGGYTF. In DNA, the CDR3 is TGTGCCAGCAGCCTAGGGGTGAGGGGTGGCTACACCTTC.

This clonotype has ten or more counts. This rearrangement joins TRBV29-1 to TRBJ2-7; no clear D. The germline gives CDR1 SQVTM, CDR2 ANQGSEA. V lost 4 bases to trimming and J lost 0 bases, with 10 bases between them. The length of the CDR3 is 13 residues. The CDR3 DNA follows: TGCAGCGTTGTAGTGGAAAGCTCCTACGAGCAGTACTTC. Translation: CSVVVESSYEQYF.

This clonotype was counted at least ten times. The gene calls are TRBV28 and TRBJ2-1; D is perhaps TRBD1 (8 bases). Trimming pared 6 bases from V and 6 bases from J, leaving 18 bases between. Looked up from germline, CDR1 is MDHEN and CDR2 is SYDVKM. The CDR3 is 15 residues long. Written as DNA, the CDR3 is TGTGCCAGCAGCCACGAACAGGGGGGGATCAATGAGCAGTTCTTC. Protein product: CASSHEQGGINEQFF.

The table lists this clonotype with many counts. The chain recombines TRBV13 with TRBJ2-7; tentatively, D is TRBD2 (7 bases). CDR1 PRHDT and CDR2 FYEKMQ come from the germline V gene (reference sequence). V was clipped by 4 bases and J by 4 bases, with 20 bases between them. CDR3 length equals 16 residues. The CDR3 DNA sequence: TGTGCCAGCAGCTCGGGGGGAACAGGGAATAGGTACGAGCAGTACTTC. Its protein is CASSSGGTGNRYEQYF.

This clonotype was observed many times. The chain uses TRBV6-5 and TRBJ1-5; possible D gene TRBD1, 5 bases. This CDR3 region has 15 residues. Germline loops: CDR1 MNHEY, CDR2 SVGAGI. V lost 4 bases, J lost 5 bases, and 15 bases lay in between. The CDR3 DNA reads TGTGCCAGCAGTTTAGGGGCGGGGTTGGATCAGCCCCAGCATTTT. Protein sequence: CASSLGAGLDQPQHF.

This clonotype was seen at least ten times. The V and J genes are TRBV7-8 and TRBJ1-5; 9 nucleotides agree with TRBD1. The CDR3 has 17 residues. Germline assignment: CDR1 SGHVS and CDR2 FQNEAQ. V lost 2 bases and J lost 2; bases outside the gene matches: 7. The DNA of the CDR3 is TGTGCCAGCAGCTTATCCGGACAGGGGCCCCGCAATCAGCCCCAGCATTTT. Translation gives CASSLSGQGPRNQPQHF.

This clonotype was observed many times. The chain has TRBV10-3 and TRBJ2-3, with TRBD2 matching 7 bases. Trimming cost V 10 bases and J 5 bases; bases outside gene matches: 12. CDR3 size: 14 residues. Per germline, CDR1 ENHRY and CDR2 SYGVKD. CDR3 amino acids: CATHASGVGDTQYF. CDR3 bases: TGTGCCACCCACGCTAGCGGCGTGGGAGATACGCAGTATTTT.

This rearrangement joins TRBV27 to TRBJ2-2; TRBD1 matches 8 bases. The germline gives CDR1 MNHEY, CDR2 SMNVEV (reference sequence). V shed 6 bases and J 8 bases; nucleotides not matched to a gene: 11. The CDR3 loop spans 15 amino acids. The CDR3 protein is CASSWRTGRFGELFF. For the CDR3, the DNA is TGTGCCAGCAGCTGGAGGACAGGGAGGTTTGGGGAGCTGTTTTTT.